A selection of T cell receptor beta chains follows, all from one sample in a study of T cell responses to AZD1222 COVID-19 vaccine. Some clones are missing from TCRdb's copy, which holds only in-frame ones; the method was immunoSEQ multiplex PCR. Of 120,000 or so clones detected, more than 70% appear once; the ten largest clones hold roughly a tenth. The sample was peripheral blood, taken on day 0 of AZD1222 vaccination. The origin of the receptors is an adult in good health. CDR3s include the opening cysteine and the closing phenylalanine or tryptophan. The D gene is left open where the match is weak. The size entry is marked missing in some rows and otherwise reads once, few, many or a size class.

v_call,clone_size,d_call,j_call,cdr3_nt,cdr3_aa
TRBV5-1,.,TRBD2,TRBJ2-2,TGCGCCAGCAGCTCCACCGGGACTACAGACACCGGGGAGCTGTTTTTT,CASSSTGTTDTGELFF
TRBV12-5,.,.,TRBJ1-2,TGTGCTAGTGGGATCTCCGGGAACTATGGCTACACCTTC,CASGISGNYGYTF
TRBV7-2,.,TRBD1,TRBJ1-2,TGTGCCAGCAGCTTAATAGGACAGGGGGATCTTTATGGCTACACCTTC,CASSLIGQGDLYGYTF
TRBV5-4,once,TRBD1,TRBJ1-5,TGTGCCAGCAGCGGGGACAGGGGGGATCAGCCCCAGCATTTT,CASSGDRGDQPQHF
TRBV6-5,.,TRBD1,TRBJ2-2,TGTGCCAGCAAGCAACAGGGGGCGATCACCGGGGAGCTGTTTTTT,CASKQQGAITGELFF
TRBV11-2,.,.,TRBJ1-4,TGTGCCAGCAGCCCGCGGGAGGGGGCAACTAATGAAAAACTGTTTTTT,CASSPREGATNEKLFF
TRBV2,.,.,TRBJ2-5,TGTGCCAGCACGGGGGGCAGGGGATTTGGGGAGACCCAGTACTTC,CASTGGRGFGETQYF
TRBV6-5,.,.,TRBJ1-6,TGTGCCAGCAGAACCCAGGGCCAAGGACTCCACTTT,CASRTQGQGLHF
TRBV3-1/TRBV3-2,.,TRBD1,TRBJ1-6,TGTGCCAGCAGCCAAAGTGAGGACAGGCCTTATTCACCCCTCCACTTT,CASSQSEDRPYSPLHF
TRBV20-1,.,TRBD1,TRBJ1-2,TGCAGTGCTAGTTCCACCGGGACAGGGGCTCTCCATGGCTACACCTTC,CSASSTGTGALHGYTF
TRBV4-3,.,.,TRBJ2-1,TGCGCCAGCAGCCATTACACGGCAGGTGAGCAGTTCTTC,CASSHYTAGEQFF
TRBV5-4,.,.,TRBJ2-1,TGTGCCAGCAGCTTGGTCGGGGGCCCCTACAATGAGCAGTTCTTC,CASSLVGGPYNEQFF
TRBV6-5,.,.,TRBJ2-1,TGTGCCAGCAGACAATACAATGAGCAGTTCTTC,CASRQYNEQFF
TRBV29-1,.,.,TRBJ2-1,TGCAGCGTTGGGCACAGCTCCTACAATGAGCAGTTCTTC,CSVGHSSYNEQFF
TRBV25-1,few,.,TRBJ2-3,TGTGCCAGCAGTGCTCATACGCAGTATTTT,CASSAHTQYF
TRBV3-1/TRBV3-2,.,.,TRBJ2-5,TGTGCCAGCAGCTCCAGGGGAGAAGAGACCCAGTACTTC,CASSSRGEETQYF
TRBV7-6,.,TRBD2,TRBJ2-3,TGTGCCAGCAGCTTAGTGGTTAGCGGGGCGCGGGCTGGCACAGATACGCAGTATTTT,CASSLVVSGARAGTDTQYF
TRBV24-1,.,.,TRBJ2-1,TGTGCCACCAGTGAAGGAGGGGACCACTACAATGAGCAGTTCTTC,CATSEGGDHYNEQFF
TRBV19,.,TRBD2,TRBJ2-2,TGTGCCAGTAGACCTAGCGGGACGAACACCGGGGAGCTGTTTTTT,CASRPSGTNTGELFF
TRBV3-1/TRBV3-2,few,.,TRBJ1-3,TGTGCCAGCAGCCACTACTCTTTAAACACCATATATTTT,CASSHYSLNTIYF
TRBV19,.,TRBD1,TRBJ1-1,TGTGCCAGTAGTATCGGGACAGGGAGGGCTTTCTTT,CASSIGTGRAFF
TRBV5-6,.,TRBD1,TRBJ1-1,TGTGCCAGCAGCTTCGGACAGGGAGGTGGAGCTTTCTTT,CASSFGQGGGAFF
TRBV10-2,.,.,TRBJ2-6,TGCGCCAGTGGACCTGGGGCCAACGTCCTGACTTTC,CASGPGANVLTF
TRBV27,few,TRBD2,TRBJ2-3,TGTGCCAGCAGTTTTGGACTAGCGGGGGGTCCAGATACGCAGTATTTT,CASSFGLAGGPDTQYF
TRBV6-6,.,TRBD2,TRBJ2-3,TGTGCCAGCAGAAGGGAGGGAACAGATACGCAGTATTTT,CASRREGTDTQYF
TRBV7-8,once,.,TRBJ2-7,TGTGCCAGCAGCTTAGTCGGGGCGGGGATTCAGCCCTACGAGCAGTACTTC,CASSLVGAGIQPYEQYF
TRBV27,.,.,TRBJ1-1,TGTGCCAGCAGTTTCTCCCGGGTGAACACTGAAGCTTTCTTT,CASSFSRVNTEAFF
TRBV6-5,.,.,TRBJ1-2,TGTGCCAGCAGTTACGCCTTGGATGGCTACACCTTC,CASSYALDGYTF
TRBV2,.,.,TRBJ2-3,TGTGCCAGCAGACTAACCGGGGGCCCAATTAATACGCAGTATTTT,CASRLTGGPINTQYF
TRBV14,.,.,TRBJ2-4,TGTGCCAGCAGCCAAAGTTCCCTAGGCATTCAGTACTTC,CASSQSSLGIQYF
TRBV10-3,few,.,TRBJ2-7,TGTGCCATCAGTCCAATCGGGCCCGGGACTTACGAGCAGTACTTC,CAISPIGPGTYEQYF
TRBV5-1,.,.,TRBJ1-4,TGCGCCAGCAGCCCACATTTAGGGGGGGATGAAAAACTGTTTTTT,CASSPHLGGDEKLFF
TRBV3-1/TRBV3-2,.,.,TRBJ1-2,TGTGCCAGCAGACCATTGTCGGGCTATGGCTACACCTTC,CASRPLSGYGYTF
TRBV6-1,.,TRBD2,TRBJ2-1,TGTGCCAGCAGTGGAGCGGGGGGCAATTACAATGAGCAGTTCTTC,CASSGAGGNYNEQFF
TRBV6-5,once,.,TRBJ2-2,TGTGCCAGCAGGCTTGACAGCTTCACCGGGGAGCTGTTTTTT,CASRLDSFTGELFF
TRBV11-2,.,.,TRBJ1-6,TGTGCCAGCAGCTTAGATAGGTTTGGGAATTCACCCCTCCACTTT,CASSLDRFGNSPLHF
TRBV3-1/TRBV3-2,few,.,TRBJ2-1,TGTGCCAGCAGCCAAGGGGCAGCTTACAATGAGCAGTTCTTC,CASSQGAAYNEQFF
TRBV12-3/TRBV12-4,.,.,TRBJ2-7,TGTGCCAGCAGTCGAGATGAGGGGGGCGAGCAGTACTTC,CASSRDEGGEQYF
TRBV25-1,once,.,TRBJ2-3,TGTGCCAGCAGTGAATTAAACACCGATACGCAGTATTTT,CASSELNTDTQYF
TRBV6-1,.,.,TRBJ1-4,TGTGCCAGCAGTGAACAGGCACTCCCAGGGACTAATGAAAAACTGTTTTTT,CASSEQALPGTNEKLFF
TRBV10-3,.,TRBD2,TRBJ2-2,TGTGCCATCAGTGAAGGGCTAGCGGTGACTGAGGGGGAGCTGTTTTTT,CAISEGLAVTEGELFF
TRBV28,.,TRBD1,TRBJ2-7,TGTGCCAGCAATCCCGCCGAGACAGGGGCCTACGAGCAGTACTTC,CASNPAETGAYEQYF
TRBV4-1,.,TRBD1,TRBJ2-2,TGCGCCAGCAGACCTAGACAGGGGGCGCGGACCGGGGAGCTGTTTTTT,CASRPRQGARTGELFF
TRBV6-5,.,.,TRBJ1-1,TGTGCCAGCTTTGCCCCAGGGGTGGACACTGAAGCTTTCTTT,CASFAPGVDTEAFF
TRBV5-1,.,.,TRBJ1-1,TGCGCCAGCAGCTTCATTGGGGGCACAAACACTGAAGCTTTCTTT,CASSFIGGTNTEAFF
TRBV29-1,.,.,TRBJ1-2,TGCAGCGTTGAAGACGGCAGGGTCAATGGCTACACCTTC,CSVEDGRVNGYTF
TRBV29-1,.,TRBD1,TRBJ2-1,TGCAGCGCGGGACAGGGTTACAATGAGCAGTTCTTC,CSAGQGYNEQFF
TRBV10-3,.,TRBD2,TRBJ2-1,TGTGCCATCAGTGACCGGATGACTAGCGGGAGGGGTCCTCATGAGCAGTTCTTC,CAISDRMTSGRGPHEQFF
TRBV5-1,.,.,TRBJ2-1,TGCGCCAGCAGCCCACTGGGACTCTACAATGAGCAGTTCTTC,CASSPLGLYNEQFF
TRBV12-3/TRBV12-4,.,.,TRBJ1-1,TGTGCCAGCAGTCGAAACCTTGAAGCTTTCTTT,CASSRNLEAFF
TRBV7-3,.,TRBD1,TRBJ1-1,TGTGCCAGCAGGGTGACAGGGGAGACTGAAGCTTTCTTT,CASRVTGETEAFF
TRBV6-5,.,.,TRBJ1-2,TGTGCCAGCAGTTACGGACGGCTCACTAACTATGGCTACACCTTC,CASSYGRLTNYGYTF
TRBV9,.,.,TRBJ2-7,TGTGCCAGCAGCGTAGCGAAGGGGCCAGTTGATTCCTACGAGCAGTACTTC,CASSVAKGPVDSYEQYF
TRBV27,.,TRBD1,TRBJ1-1,TGTGCCAGCAGTTTTTACGGGACAGGGACCGCTGAAGCTTTCTTT,CASSFYGTGTAEAFF
TRBV18,.,.,TRBJ1-1,TGTGCCAGCTCACACAGGAACACTGAAGCTTTCTTT,CASSHRNTEAFF
TRBV7-6,.,TRBD1,TRBJ2-2,TGTGCCAGCAGCCCCGAGGCAGGGGGTAAAACCGGGGAGCTGTTTTTT,CASSPEAGGKTGELFF
TRBV5-1,.,.,TRBJ2-1,TGCGCCAGCAGCTTGGAGGGCACCTCCTACAATGAGCAGTTCTTC,CASSLEGTSYNEQFF
TRBV2,.,.,TRBJ1-6,TGTGCCAGCAGTGAAGACCATCCTAGGGCCCTCCACTTT,CASSEDHPRALHF
TRBV24-1,.,.,TRBJ2-7,TGTGCCACCAGTTCAGTAGACTACGAGCAGTACTTC,CATSSVDYEQYF